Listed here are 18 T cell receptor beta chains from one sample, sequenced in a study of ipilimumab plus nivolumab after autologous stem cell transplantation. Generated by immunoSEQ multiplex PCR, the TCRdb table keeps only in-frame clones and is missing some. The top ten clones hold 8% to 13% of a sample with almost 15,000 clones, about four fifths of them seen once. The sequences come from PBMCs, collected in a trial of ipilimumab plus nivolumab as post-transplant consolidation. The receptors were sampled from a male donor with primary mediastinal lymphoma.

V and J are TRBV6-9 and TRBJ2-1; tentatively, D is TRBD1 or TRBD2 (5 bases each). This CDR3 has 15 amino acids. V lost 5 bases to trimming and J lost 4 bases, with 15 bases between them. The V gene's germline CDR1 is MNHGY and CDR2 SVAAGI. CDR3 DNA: TGTGCCAGCAGTCCGGCCGACAGACTATACAATGAGCAGTTCTTC. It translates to CASSPADRLYNEQFF.

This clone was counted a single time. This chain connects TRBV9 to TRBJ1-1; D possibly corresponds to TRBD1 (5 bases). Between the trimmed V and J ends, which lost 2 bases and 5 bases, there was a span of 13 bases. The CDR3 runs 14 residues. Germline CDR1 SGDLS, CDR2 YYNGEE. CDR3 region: CASSVVGDQTEAFF. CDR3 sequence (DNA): TGTGCCAGCAGCGTTGTCGGGGACCAGACTGAAGCTTTCTTT.

For the CDR3, the DNA is TGTGCCAGCACCCCCTTCGGGGGGCCAGATACGCAGTATTTT. Residues: CASTPFGGPDTQYF. V and J are TRBV27 and TRBJ2-3, with D possibly being TRBD2 (7 bases). The germline gives CDR1 MNHEY, CDR2 SMNVEV (reference sequence). The CDR3 extends over 14 amino acids. The V end lost 7 bases, the J end lost 4 bases, and 15 bases lay between the germline ends.

The CDR3 region is CASRGGSGRAGELFF. The CDR3 region has the DNA TGTGCCAGCAGAGGTGGTAGCGGGAGAGCCGGGGAGCTGTTTTTT. V and J are TRBV27 and TRBJ2-2, with TRBD2 matching 9 bases. There are 15 residues in the CDR3. V gave up 6 bases and J gave up 6 bases; unmatched junction bases: 8. CDR1 and CDR2 from the germline V gene are MNHEY and SMNVEV (reference sequence).

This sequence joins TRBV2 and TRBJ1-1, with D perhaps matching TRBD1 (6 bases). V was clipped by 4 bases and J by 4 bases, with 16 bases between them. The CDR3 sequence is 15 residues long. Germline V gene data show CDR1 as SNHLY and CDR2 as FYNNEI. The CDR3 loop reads CASSGCREGGTEAFF. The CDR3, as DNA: TGTGCCAGCAGTGGTTGCAGGGAAGGGGGCACTGAAGCTTTCTTT. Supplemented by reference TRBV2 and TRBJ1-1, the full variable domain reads EPEVTQTPSHQVTQMGQEVILRCVPISNHLYFYWYRQILGQKVEFLVSFYNNEISEKSEIFDDQFSVERPDGSNFTLKIRSTKLEDSAMYFCASSGCREGGTEAFFGQGTRLTVV.

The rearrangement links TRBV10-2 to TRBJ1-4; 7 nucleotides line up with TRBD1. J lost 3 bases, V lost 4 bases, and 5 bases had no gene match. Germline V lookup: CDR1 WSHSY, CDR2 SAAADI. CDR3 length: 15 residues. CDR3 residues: CASSGPGGANEKLFF. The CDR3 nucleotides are TGCGCCAGCAGTGGTCCAGGGGGGGCTAATGAAAAACTGTTTTTT.

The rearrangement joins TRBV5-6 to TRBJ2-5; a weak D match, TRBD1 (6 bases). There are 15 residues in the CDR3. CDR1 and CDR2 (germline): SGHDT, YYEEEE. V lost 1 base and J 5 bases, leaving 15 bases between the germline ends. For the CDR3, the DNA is TGTGCCAGCAGCTTGATACAGGGTGGTGCGGAGACCCAGTACTTC. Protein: CASSLIQGGAETQYF.

The CDR3 loop reads CASSDIPGRPILYGYTF. For the CDR3, the DNA is TGCGCCAGCAGTGATATTCCGGGACGCCCGATACTCTATGGCTACACCTTC. V is TRBV10-1 and J is TRBJ1-2, with TRBD1 as a possible D gene (5 bases). This CDR3 is built from 17 residues. The germline CDR1 and CDR2 sequences are WNHNN and SYGVQD (reference sequence). The V gene lost 3 bases and the J gene lost 4 bases, with 21 bases spanning the gap.

The CDR3 loop is CASSLAGGYSNQPQHF. The CDR3 region has the DNA TGTGCCAGCAGCTTAGCAGGGGGCTACAGCAATCAGCCCCAGCATTTT. The gene calls are TRBV7-8 and TRBJ1-5; 7 positions match TRBD1. Germline values: CDR1 SGHVS, CDR2 FQNEAQ. V lost 0 bases, J lost 1 base, and 3 bases stayed unmatched. The CDR3 has 16 amino acids.

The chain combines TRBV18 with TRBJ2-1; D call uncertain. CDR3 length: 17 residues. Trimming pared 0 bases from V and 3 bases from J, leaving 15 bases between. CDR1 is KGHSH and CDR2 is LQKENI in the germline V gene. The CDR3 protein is CASSPPYGLLLYNEQFF. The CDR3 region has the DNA TGTGCCAGCTCACCACCGTATGGCCTACTCCTCTACAATGAGCAGTTCTTC.

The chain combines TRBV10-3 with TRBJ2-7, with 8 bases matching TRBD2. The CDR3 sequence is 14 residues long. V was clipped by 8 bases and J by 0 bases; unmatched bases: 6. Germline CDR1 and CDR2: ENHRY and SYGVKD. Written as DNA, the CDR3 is TGTGCCATCCAGAGTAGCGGGAACTCCTACGAGCAGTACTTC. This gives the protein CAIQSSGNSYEQYF.

The CDR3 is CASEGGLGNQPQHF. The CDR3, as DNA: TGTGCCAGTGAAGGGGGGCTCGGGAATCAGCCCCAGCATTTT. The chain links TRBV19 to TRBJ1-5, with D maybe TRBD1 (6 bases). The ends were cut back, 8 bases at V and 4 bases at J, with 15 bases in the middle. Germline loops: CDR1 LNHDA, CDR2 SQIVND (reference sequence). The CDR3 has 14 residues.

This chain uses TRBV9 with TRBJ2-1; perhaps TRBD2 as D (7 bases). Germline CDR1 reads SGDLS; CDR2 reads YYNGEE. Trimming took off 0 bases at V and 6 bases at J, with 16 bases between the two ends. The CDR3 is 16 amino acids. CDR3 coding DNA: TGTGCCAGCAGCGTAGATGTTTGGGGAGGGGGCAATGAGCAGTTCTTC. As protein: CASSVDVWGGGNEQFF. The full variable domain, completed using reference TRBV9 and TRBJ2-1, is DSGVTQTPKHLITATGQRVTLRCSPRSGDLSVYWYQQSLDQGLQFLIQYYNGEERAKGNILERFSAQQFPDLHSELNLSSLELGDSALYFCASSVDVWGGGNEQFFGPGTRLTVL.

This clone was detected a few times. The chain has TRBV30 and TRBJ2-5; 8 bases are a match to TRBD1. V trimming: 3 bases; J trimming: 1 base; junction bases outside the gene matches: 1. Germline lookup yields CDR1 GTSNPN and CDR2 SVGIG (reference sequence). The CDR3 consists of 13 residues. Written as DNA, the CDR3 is TGTGCCTGGAGGGACAGGGTCCAAGAGACCCAGTACTTC. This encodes CAWRDRVQETQYF.

Here the CDR3 reads CASTPGTSGLEQYF. The CDR3 DNA follows: TGTGCCAGCACCCCCGGGACTAGCGGCCTCGAGCAGTACTTC. The J gene is TRBJ2-7, the V gene TRBV28; 11 bases align to TRBD2. Germline-derived CDR1 and CDR2 are MDHEN and SYDVKM. With V trimmed by 7 bases and J by 6 bases, 8 bases remained unmatched. This CDR3 is 14 amino acids long.

Here the CDR3 reads CASSLVQEAEAFF. The DNA for the CDR3 is TGTGCCAGCAGCTTGGTACAGGAGGCTGAAGCTTTCTTT. The chain is built from TRBV5-5 and TRBJ1-1, with D tentatively TRBD1 (5 bases). Trimming removed 0 bases at V and 6 bases at J, with 9 bases between. Germline CDR1 is SGHKS and CDR2 is YYEKEE (reference sequence). The CDR3 covers 13 residues. The full variable domain, its missing parts supplied by reference TRBV5-5 and TRBJ1-1, is DAGVTQSPTHLIKTRGQQVTLRCSPISGHKSVSWYQQVLGQGPQFIFQYYEKEERGRGNFPDRFSARQFPNYSSELNVNALLLGDSALYLCASSLVQEAEAFFGQGTRLTVV.

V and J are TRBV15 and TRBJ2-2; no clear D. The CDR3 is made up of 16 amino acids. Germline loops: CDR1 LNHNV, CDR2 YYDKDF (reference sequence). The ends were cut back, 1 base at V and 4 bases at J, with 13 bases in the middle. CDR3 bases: TGTGCCACCAGCAGAGTTGGCCTCGCGAGCACCGGGGAGCTGTTTTTT. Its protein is CATSRVGLASTGELFF.

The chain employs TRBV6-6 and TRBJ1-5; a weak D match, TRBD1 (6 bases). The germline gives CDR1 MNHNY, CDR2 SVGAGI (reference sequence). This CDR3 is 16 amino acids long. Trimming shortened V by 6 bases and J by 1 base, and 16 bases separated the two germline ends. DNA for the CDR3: TGTGCCAGCAGACAAAAGGGGGGCGCCAGCAATCAGCCCCAGCATTTT. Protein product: CASRQKGGASNQPQHF.